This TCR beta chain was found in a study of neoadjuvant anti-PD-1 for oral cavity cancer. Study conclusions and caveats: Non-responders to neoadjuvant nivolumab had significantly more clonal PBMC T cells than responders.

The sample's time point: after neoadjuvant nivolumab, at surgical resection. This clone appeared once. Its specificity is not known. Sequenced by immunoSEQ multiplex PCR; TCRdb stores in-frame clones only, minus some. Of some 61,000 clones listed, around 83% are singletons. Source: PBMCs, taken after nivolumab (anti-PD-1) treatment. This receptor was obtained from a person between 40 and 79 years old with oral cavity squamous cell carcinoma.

The CDR3 sequence: CASSQGPSYEQYF. CDR3 bases: TGTGCCAGCAGCCAAGGCCCCTCCTACGAGCAGTACTTC. The rearrangement links TRBV4-2 to TRBJ2-7; D call uncertain. Germline loops: CDR1 LGHNA, CDR2 YNFKEQ. The CDR3 is 13 amino acids. Trimming stripped 1 base from V and 0 bases from J, with 4 bases between.